Listed below are T cell receptor beta chains from one sample, sequenced in a study of blood T cell repertoires in COVID-19. Produced via immunoSEQ multiplex PCR; TCRdb's table is partial and in-frame only. The repertoire holds about 76,000 clones, with 86% as singletons. Sequences were obtained from peripheral blood. The source of these receptors is a human donor in a cohort sampled during active COVID-19. CDR3s include the opening cysteine and the closing phenylalanine or tryptophan. D genes are given only for firm matches. Some rows mark clone size as missing; the rest say once, few, many or name a class of expanded clone.

v_gene: TRBV18
abundance: .
j_gene: TRBJ1-2
d_gene: TRBD1
CDR3nt: TGTGCCAGCTCACAGGGACAGCGAGCTAACTATGGCTACACCTTC
CDR3aa: CASSQGQRANYGYTF

v_gene: TRBV7-8
abundance: .
j_gene: TRBJ1-6
d_gene: TRBD1
CDR3nt: TGTGCCAGCAGCTTAACTTATGGACAGGCCAATTCACCCCTCCACTTT
CDR3aa: CASSLTYGQANSPLHF

v_gene: TRBV6-4
abundance: few
j_gene: TRBJ2-2
d_gene: .
CDR3nt: TGTGCCAGCAGTGCCAGGGGCCCGAACACCGGGGAGCTGTTTTTT
CDR3aa: CASSARGPNTGELFF

v_gene: TRBV5-4
abundance: .
j_gene: TRBJ1-2
d_gene: TRBD1
CDR3nt: TGTGCCAGCAGCCCAGGTGGGACAGTAGAGGGCTATGGCTACACCTTC
CDR3aa: CASSPGGTVEGYGYTF

v_gene: TRBV19
abundance: few
j_gene: TRBJ2-2
d_gene: .
CDR3nt: TGTGCCAGTACCACGGGACAAGGCCCCCAAGGCGCCGGGGAGCTGTTTTTT
CDR3aa: CASTTGQGPQGAGELFF

v_gene: TRBV7-3
abundance: .
j_gene: TRBJ2-2
d_gene: TRBD2
CDR3nt: TGTGCCAGCAGCTCTAGCGGGACGTTGGCCGGGGAGCTGTTTTTT
CDR3aa: CASSSSGTLAGELFF

v_gene: TRBV7-2
abundance: .
j_gene: TRBJ1-1
d_gene: TRBD1
CDR3nt: TGTGCCAGCAGCTCACAGGGGGGCACTGAAGCTTTCTTT
CDR3aa: CASSSQGGTEAFF

v_gene: TRBV5-5
abundance: .
j_gene: TRBJ2-6
d_gene: .
CDR3nt: TGTGCCAGCAGCTACTGGAGGTCCAAGGCCAACGTCCTGACTTTC
CDR3aa: CASSYWRSKANVLTF

v_gene: TRBV18
abundance: .
j_gene: TRBJ2-1
d_gene: .
CDR3nt: TGTGCCAGCTCACCCGATTCACAGTACAATGAGCAGTTCTTC
CDR3aa: CASSPDSQYNEQFF

v_gene: TRBV5-4
abundance: .
j_gene: TRBJ1-2
d_gene: .
CDR3nt: TGTGCCAGCAGCCCCAGGACCGGACAGCTAAACTATGGCTACACCTTC
CDR3aa: CASSPRTGQLNYGYTF

v_gene: TRBV5-1
abundance: .
j_gene: TRBJ1-1
d_gene: .
CDR3nt: TGCGCCAGCACCTTAAGCGCCCCAGACACTGAAGCTTTCTTT
CDR3aa: CASTLSAPDTEAFF